This T cell receptor beta chain was recovered during a study of T cell responses to AZD1222 COVID-19 vaccine. Broader study findings: Baseline seropositivity occurred in only a handful of AZD1222 recipients. Unmutated variant regions reportedly attract nearly half of all spike-specific TCRs.

A note on this clone: The target antigen is unknown.

The CDR3 is 15 residues long. Germline V gives CDR1 MNHEY, CDR2 SVGAGI. J was trimmed by 5 bases and V by 2 bases; bases with no gene match: 9. The table came from immunoSEQ multiplex PCR; TCRdb's copy has only in-frame clones and leaves some out. The sample consists of about 170,000 clones, approximately 90% of them appearing once. The rearrangement uses TRBV6-5 and TRBJ2-7; 7 bases line up with TRBD1. Sequencing used peripheral blood, obtained 28 days after the second dose of the MenACWY control vaccine. The origin of this receptor is an adult who received the MenACWY meningococcal vaccine as a control. The CDR3 DNA reads as TGTGCCAGCAGTTACACGACAGGGATAGAAAACGAGCAGTACTTC. Translation gives CASSYTTGIENEQYF.